This TCR beta chain is from a study of cytomegalovirus exposure and HLA in healthy donors. This clone was observed a handful of times. Antigen: not known. The PCR used 60 Vbeta and 13 Jbeta primers. This table comes from immunoSEQ multiplex PCR, and its TCRdb copy is limited to in-frame clones, with some not included. The top ten hold 4.2% of the sample, which has 100,000 to 150,000 clones, roughly 82% seen once. The CDR3 totals 14 residues. The germline gives CDR1 MNHEY, CDR2 SVGAGI. Unmatched junction bases numbered 7, after V lost 7 bases and J lost 2 bases. Study-wide results and caveats: TCR beta V- and J-gene trimming, according to a later analysis, was linked to a missense DCLRE1C variant. Listed as cytomegalovirus-associated were 150 or so TCR beta chains.

The chain is built from TRBV6-5 and TRBJ2-7; 8 nucleotides line up with TRBD2. The sequence came from a male donor in good health and CMV-seropositive. Specimen: PBMCs. In DNA, the CDR3 is TGTGCCAGCAATAACGGGGGGGGCCCCTACGAGCAGTACTTC. Its translation: CASNNGGGPYEQYF.